This TCR beta chain was observed in a study of blood T cell repertoires in COVID-19. About the research overall: The United States, Italy and Spain supplied acute and convalescent COVID-19 samples. The cDNA or gDNA used as material had been derived from T cells, B-cell-depleted T cells, or PBMCs.

V lost 5 bases, J lost 7 bases, and 6 bases stayed unmatched. The CDR3 is 14 amino acids. Germline CDR1 is KGHSH and CDR2 is LQKENI. Produced via immunoSEQ multiplex PCR; TCRdb's table is partial and in-frame only. Here the sample spans around 50,000 clones, 86% being singletons. The sequencing input was peripheral blood. V gene TRBV18 combines with J gene TRBJ2-2; 8 nucleotides match TRBD1. This clonotype was obtained from a man in his fifties or sixties with active or convalescent COVID-19. CDR3 residues: CASSTTGEVGELFF. CDR3 DNA sequence: TGTGCCAGCTCAACGACAGGGGAGGTCGGGGAGCTGTTTTTT.